This T cell receptor beta chain was obtained from a study of T cell repertoires in cytomegalovirus infection (dated by TCRdb to about 2019). Turning to the overall study: Peptide stimulations targeted recently identified HLA-C-restricted CMV epitopes, whose presentation resists viral immunomodulation, together with well-studied HLA-B-restricted epitopes. Because public TCR beta signatures pointed to carriage of CMV infection together with the matching HLA type, the HLA type of each donor mattered for the analysis. Broader findings and caveats from the paper: The ex vivo response was dominated by HLA-C-restricted CMV-specific TCR beta clonotypes, which also provided the single most frequent clonotype in two of eight donors. Cumulative frequency of public TCR beta family members discriminated carriers of CMV infection plus the relevant HLA type in this cohort and an independent roughly 340-donor cohort.

From its cysteine to its phenylalanine, the CDR3 spans 14 amino acids. Only the CDR3 DNA stays, 42 bases, in frame from base 1. According to the germline V gene, CDR1 reads SGHTA and CDR2 reads FQGNSA. V trim: 4 bases; J trim: 4 bases; unmatched bases: 7. What the treatment or condition label conveys for this sample: in vitro stimulation with specific CMV peptide epitopes to enrich CMV-specific T cells. Sequencing instrument: Illumina HiSeq 1500. TCRdb handled the public reads itself, with Q25 trimming in fastp and clone calling in MiXCR, and kept productive beta chains. Identical CDR3 proteins give one entry, which carries the most common genes and DNA. The sample yields 550,000 to 850,000 distinct CDR3 sequences; roughly 36% were counted once. Of the sample, 15% to 20% falls within the top ten clones. About this clonotype itself: The target of this receptor is not known. One base away there is no much larger clone; base qualities are not given.

The source is a human donor in good health (CMV status not recorded). Some clones in this sample may be carry-over from other donors' samples. The V and J genes are TRBV7-2 and TRBJ2-7, and 7 bases in between align with TRBD1. This material consisted of cultured PBMCs, taken from culture after CMV antigen stimulation. The DNA sequence is given as TGTGCCAGCAGCTCACAGGGGCCCGGTTACGAGCAGTACTTC. Its product reads: CASSSQGPGYEQYF.